The 14 T cell receptor beta chains reported below all come from one sample, sequenced in a study of shared clonotypes between healthy human individuals. Only CD45RO-negative cells positively selected for CCR7 counted as naive CD8 cells, so terminally differentiated effector memory CD45RA+ cells were excluded. Sequenced by immunoSEQ multiplex PCR; TCRdb stores in-frame clones only, minus some. Of about 680,000 clones listed, roughly 94% are singletons. Sequencing used naive CD8+ T cells sorted from blood. The source is a man younger than 40 in good health.

The chain joins TRBV7-9 to TRBJ2-7; 9 bases fit TRBD1. The germline gives CDR1 SEHNR, CDR2 FQNEAQ (reference sequence). There are 17 residues in the CDR3. Trimming took 5 bases from V and 2 from J; bases not matched to a gene: 13. The CDR3, as DNA: TGTGCCAGCAGCGCTTCCACCGGGACAGGGATTCCCTACGAGCAGTACTTC. Translation gives CASSASTGTGIPYEQYF.

A word on this clone: The sample has other DNA sequences that encode this CDR3 too. J is TRBJ2-2 and V is TRBV10-3, with TRBD1 as a possible D gene (6 bases). Germline CDR1 and CDR2: ENHRY and SYGVKD. V was shortened by 9 bases and J by 5 bases, with 10 bases between the two germline ends. The CDR3 is 12 amino acids. DNA for the CDR3: TGTGCCATTCGAGGACAGACCGGGGAGCTGTTTTTT. It encodes CAIRGQTGELFF.

The chain combines TRBV5-4 with TRBJ2-2; a possible D gene is TRBD1 (5 bases). In germline, CDR1 is SGHNT, CDR2 YYREEE (reference sequence). Trimming shortened V by 3 bases and J by 1 base, and 7 bases separated the two germline ends. The CDR3 covers 14 residues. The CDR3 region is CASSWTMNTGELFF. The CDR3 bases are TGTGCCAGCAGCTGGACAATGAACACCGGGGAGCTGTTTTTT.

The rearrangement uses TRBV27 and TRBJ2-1; D is undetermined. Germline values: CDR1 MNHEY, CDR2 SMNVEV (reference sequence). The CDR3 is 13 amino acids. Between the trimmed V and J ends, which lost 4 bases and 4 bases, there was a span of 8 bases. The CDR3 DNA sequence: TGTGCCAGCAGTTATGACGGATACAATGAGCAGTTCTTC. Its translation: CASSYDGYNEQFF.

This chain joins TRBV12-5 and TRBJ1-1; TRBD1 matches at 9 bases. The germline V gene has CDR1 LGHNT and CDR2 FRNRAP. The CDR3 is made up of 14 amino acids. Losses at the gene ends were 3 bases for V and 3 bases for J; bases not matched to a gene: 2. In DNA form, the CDR3 reads TGTGCTAGTGGTTTTTGGGACAGGGACACTGAAGCTTTCTTT. Protein sequence: CASGFWDRDTEAFF.

This clone was seen once. The V call is TRBV6-1, the J call TRBJ2-7; D is undetermined. With 5 bases removed from V and 3 bases from J, the gap between germline ends came to 14 bases. This CDR3 comprises 14 residues. The germline CDR1 and CDR2 sequences are MNHNS and SASEGT. The DNA of the CDR3 is TGTGCCAGCAGTTTGACACCCGCAGGCTACGAGCAGTACTTC. Its translation is CASSLTPAGYEQYF.

The chain has TRBV28 and TRBJ1-1, with D unresolved. CDR3 size: 13 residues. V gave up 6 bases and J gave up 8 bases, with 16 bases separating them. Germline V gene lookup returns CDR1 MDHEN and CDR2 SYDVKM. CDR3 coding DNA: TGTGCCAGCAGCGGACCGATGGCTTACGAAGCTTTCTTT. Protein product: CASSGPMAYEAFF.

The chain couples TRBV6-5 to TRBJ1-1, with a possible D match to TRBD1 (5 bases). The V end lost 5 bases, the J end lost 5 bases, and 15 bases lay between the germline ends. Germline values: CDR1 MNHEY, CDR2 SVGAGI. CDR3 length: 14 residues. CDR3 sequence (DNA): TGTGCCAGCAGTGCACAGGAGGTTAGGACTGAAGCTTTCTTT. Its translation is CASSAQEVRTEAFF.

The genes are TRBV5-4 and TRBJ2-1; 11 nucleotides align to TRBD2. This CDR3 has 15 residues. V shed 4 bases and J 4 bases; nucleotides not matched to a gene: 4. The germline CDR1 and CDR2 sequences are SGHNT and YYREEE (reference sequence). The CDR3 sequence: CASSPTSGDYNEQFF. CDR3 nucleotide sequence: TGTGCCAGCAGCCCGACTAGCGGGGATTACAATGAGCAGTTCTTC.

The chain has TRBV5-1 and TRBJ2-1; weak D call: TRBD1 (6 bases). The germline V and J ends were trimmed by 7 bases and 7 bases, with 18 bases remaining between them. CDR1 SGHRS and CDR2 YFSETQ come from the germline V gene. The CDR3 has 14 amino acids. The CDR3 region is CASSHMGDRNEQFF. CDR3 nucleotide sequence: TGCGCCAGCTCCCATATGGGAGACAGGAATGAGCAGTTCTTC.

The chain uses TRBV21-1 and TRBJ2-3; TRBD2, the D gene given by the table, was not confirmed from the DNA. TRBV21-1 is given as a pseudogene. The length of the CDR3 is 17 residues. The CDR3 coding sequence is TGTGCCAGCAGCGGGATAGCGGGAGACTTGAGCACAGATACGCAGTATTTT. Protein product: CASSGIAGDLSTDTQYF.

The chain employs TRBV25-1 and TRBJ1-5; D not resolved. The CDR3 loop spans 14 amino acids. The ends were cut back, 1 base at V and 6 bases at J, with 10 bases in the middle. Germline CDR1 and CDR2: MGHDK and SYGVNS. DNA of the CDR3: TGTGCCAGCAGTGAATCGGGGTTTGCTCAGCCCCAGCATTTT. Protein sequence: CASSESGFAQPQHF.

This sequence joins TRBV7-2 and TRBJ2-3; unclear D gene. Deletions cut 3 bases from V and 2 bases from J, with 12 bases between. The CDR3 sequence is 15 residues long. Germline CDR1 and CDR2: SGHTA and FQGNSA. CDR3 bases: TGTGCCAGCAGCTTGGAAGGGTACTCCACAGATACGCAGTATTTT. Its protein is CASSLEGYSTDTQYF.

This chain uses TRBV10-3 with TRBJ2-3; 8 nucleotides match TRBD1. After removal of 5 bases from V and 2 bases from J, the junction contained 9 bases not matched to a gene. This CDR3 comprises 16 residues. Germline loops: CDR1 ENHRY, CDR2 SYGVKD. The DNA of the CDR3 is TGTGCCATCAGTTATAATCAGGGGGCGAACACAGATACGCAGTATTTT. Its translation is CAISYNQGANTDTQYF.